These 18 T cell receptor beta chains came from one sample sequenced in a study of cytomegalovirus exposure and HLA in healthy donors (TCRdb year 2017). Receptor libraries were prepared by the immunoSEQ multiplex PCR assay. TCRdb's version of the immuneACCESS table is confined to in-frame rearrangements and falls short of the full clone set. An unresolved V gene accounts for under half of the shortfall where checked; the remainder is of unknown origin. Within this sample are 90,000 to 150,000 clones, with roughly 90% of them counted one time only. Around 6% of the sample comes from the top ten. The sample was PBMCs. The origin of the receptors is a woman younger than 30 in good health and CMV-seropositive.

This clone was seen only a few times. The chain uses TRBV25-1 and TRBJ2-3; TRBD2 agrees at 10 bases. The CDR3 loop spans 15 amino acids. V was clipped by 6 bases and J by 5 bases; unmatched bases: 8. Germline CDR1 is MGHDK and CDR2 is SYGVNS. This CDR3 reads CASRVSGGPVDTQYF. In DNA, the CDR3 is TGTGCCAGCAGGGTTAGCGGGGGGCCCGTAGATACGCAGTATTTT. The entire variable domain, with the rest obtained from reference TRBV25-1 and TRBJ2-3, is as follows: EADIYQTPRYLVIGTGKKITLECSQTMGHDKMYWYQQDPGMELHLIHYSYGVNSTEKGDLSSESTVSRIRTEHFPLTLESARPSHTSQYLCASRVSGGPVDTQYFGPGTRLTVL.

The rearrangement joins TRBV30 to TRBJ1-3, with unresolved D. Germline CDR1 is GTSNPN and CDR2 is SVGIG (reference sequence). Trimming pared 0 bases from V and 1 base from J, leaving 7 bases between. The CDR3 is 14 residues long. CDR3 nucleotides: TGTGCCTGGAGTGTACGGGAGTCTGGAAACACCATATATTTT. This translates into CAWSVRESGNTIYF.

The rearrangement uses TRBV19 and TRBJ1-5, with 9 bases matching TRBD1. This CDR3 has 15 residues. The V gene's germline CDR1 is LNHDA and CDR2 SQIVND (reference sequence). V gave up 4 bases and J gave up 2 bases; unmatched junction bases: 3. The CDR3 here is CASSTDRGGNQPQHF. Written as DNA, the CDR3 is TGTGCCAGTAGTACCGACAGGGGGGGCAATCAGCCCCAGCATTTT.

The V call is TRBV29-1, the J call TRBJ2-3, with 7 nucleotides matching TRBD2. Trimming took 2 bases from V and 0 from J; bases not matched to a gene: 5. Germline values: CDR1 SQVTM, CDR2 ANQGSEA. The CDR3 length is 15 residues. The CDR3 DNA sequence: TGCAGCGTTGAAATTGTCGGGGGGAGCACAGATACGCAGTATTTT. Amino acids: CSVEIVGGSTDTQYF.

The chain couples TRBV6-6 to TRBJ2-7; 9 bases map to TRBD1. CDR1 and CDR2 from the germline V gene are MNHNY and SVGAGI (reference sequence). V shed 6 bases, J shed 0 bases, and the junction held 6 bases outside the gene matches. This CDR3 has 15 residues. CDR3 DNA sequence: TGTGCCAGCAGCCAACAGACAGGGGGCTCCTACGAGCAGTACTTC. Translation: CASSQQTGGSYEQYF.

The genes are TRBV15 and TRBJ2-2; the D is unclear. This CDR3 has 14 amino acids. The germline V gene has CDR1 LNHNV and CDR2 YYDKDF (reference sequence). V shed 8 bases and J shed 1 base, with 11 bases lying between them. The CDR3 nucleotides are TGTGCCACCGAGTATTCAATGAACACCGGGGAGCTGTTTTTT. Its translation is CATEYSMNTGELFF.

The chain carries TRBV5-1 and TRBJ1-4; TRBD1 matches 8 bases. Trimming at V came to 4 bases and at J to 1 base, leaving 9 bases not matched to a gene. Per the germline V gene, CDR1 is SGHRS and CDR2 is YFSETQ. The CDR3 has 17 amino acids. CDR3 amino acids: CASSPRYRGITNEKLFF. Here the CDR3 DNA reads TGCGCCAGCAGCCCCCGGTACAGGGGGATAACTAATGAAAAACTGTTTTTT.

This clone was found a few times. The CDR3 DNA is TGTGCTAAGCGACAGTCATTCTCCTACGAGCAGTACTTC. It is translated as CAKRQSFSYEQYF. The J gene is TRBJ2-7, the V gene TRBV25-1; TRBD1 is a possible D gene (5 bases). This CDR3 comprises 13 residues. CDR1 is MGHDK, CDR2 SYGVNS, per germline.

J is TRBJ1-5 and V is TRBV2; a possible D gene is TRBD1 (6 bases). V lost 6 bases and J 7 bases, leaving 13 bases between the germline ends. Germline CDR1 and CDR2: SNHLY and FYNNEI. The CDR3 length is 13 residues. The CDR3, as DNA: TGTGCCAGCAGCCGGGACATCAGACAGCCCCAGCATTTT. Its protein product is CASSRDIRQPQHF. The entire variable domain, with the rest obtained from reference TRBV2 and TRBJ1-5, is as follows: EPEVTQTPSHQVTQMGQEVILRCVPISNHLYFYWYRQILGQKVEFLVSFYNNEISEKSEIFDDQFSVERPDGSNFTLKIRSTKLEDSAMYFCASSRDIRQPQHFGDGTRLSIL.

The chain has TRBV4-1 and TRBJ2-7; 7 positions agree with TRBD2. This CDR3 has 15 residues. V gave up 0 bases and J gave up 6 bases; unmatched junction bases: 8. The germline V gene has CDR1 MGHRA and CDR2 YSYEKL. CDR3 amino acids: CASSQEGGGSTEQYF. In nucleotides, the CDR3 is TGCGCCAGCAGCCAAGAAGGCGGGGGATCCACCGAGCAGTACTTC.

The J gene is TRBJ1-2, the V gene TRBV5-1, with 10 positions matching TRBD1. Losses at the gene ends were 2 bases for V and 4 bases for J; bases not matched to a gene: 5. Germline CDR1 SGHRS, CDR2 YFSETQ. This CDR3 comprises 15 residues. The CDR3 sequence: CASSLGQGDGYGYTF. CDR3 bases: TGCGCCAGCAGCTTAGGACAGGGGGATGGCTATGGCTACACCTTC.

The gene calls are TRBV9 and TRBJ1-5; the D is unclear. Germline V gene sequence: CDR1 SGDLS, CDR2 YYNGEE. V lost 0 bases to trimming and J lost 3 bases, with 7 bases between them. The CDR3 has 14 residues. The CDR3 region is CASSVGTVNQPQHF. CDR3 coding DNA: TGTGCCAGCAGCGTAGGAACGGTCAATCAGCCCCAGCATTTT.

This clone has a single count. This chain joins TRBV19 and TRBJ1-2; tentatively, D is TRBD1 (5 bases). Germline CDR1 LNHDA, CDR2 SQIVND (reference sequence). The V end was cut by 7 bases, the J end by 0 bases, with 18 bases between. This CDR3 region has 16 residues. DNA for the CDR3: TGTGCCAGTAAACAGGTGGGAATTGAAGCTAACTATGGCTACACCTTC. As protein: CASKQVGIEANYGYTF.

V is TRBV9 and J is TRBJ2-1; 7 bases agree with TRBD1. The V gene's germline CDR1 is SGDLS and CDR2 YYNGEE. The CDR3 runs 15 residues. After removal of 3 bases from V and 2 bases from J, the junction contained 5 bases not matched to a gene. In DNA form, the CDR3 reads TGTGCCAGCAGCGGTCAGACAGGGACCTACAATGAGCAGTTCTTC. Translated, it gives CASSGQTGTYNEQFF.

This clone was counted a single time. The J gene is TRBJ2-3, the V gene TRBV5-1; D might be TRBD1 (5 bases). The CDR3 sequence is 13 residues long. V shed 0 bases and J shed 4 bases, with 6 bases lying between them. CDR1 is SGHRS and CDR2 is YFSETQ in the germline V gene. CDR3 nucleotides: TGCGCCAGCAGCTTGGTAGGGGCAGATACGCAGTATTTT. It translates to CASSLVGADTQYF. The variable domain in full, with the rest retrieved from reference TRBV5-1 and TRBJ2-3, is KAGVTQTPRYLIKTRGQQVTLSCSPISGHRSVSWYQQTPGQGLQFLFEYFSETQRNKGNFPGRFSGRQFSNSRSEMNVSTLELGDSALYLCASSLVGADTQYFGPGTRLTVL.

This chain uses TRBV5-1 with TRBJ1-3, with TRBD1 as a possible D gene (6 bases). The germline gives CDR1 SGHRS, CDR2 YFSETQ. Trimming shortened V by 3 bases and J by 7 bases, and 14 bases separated the two germline ends. This CDR3 has 14 residues. CDR3 sequence: CASSYSGTWNTIYF. The DNA of the CDR3 is TGCGCCAGCAGCTACTCCGGGACATGGAACACCATATATTTT.

This chain connects TRBV11-3 to TRBJ1-1; D is unclear. This CDR3 spans 14 amino acids. The germline gives CDR1 SGHNT, CDR2 YENEEA. V lost 1 base, J lost 7 bases, and 13 bases lay in between. The CDR3 loop is CASSLGRVGSEAFF. The DNA for the CDR3 is TGTGCCAGCAGCTTAGGCCGTGTAGGGAGTGAAGCTTTCTTT.

The chain couples TRBV4-1 to TRBJ2-1; 7 nucleotides match TRBD2. CDR3 length: 15 residues. The V segment lost 0 bases and the J segment 4 bases; nucleotides outside the gene matches: 3. Germline CDR1 reads MGHRA; CDR2 reads YSYEKL. In DNA form, the CDR3 reads TGCGCCAGCAGCCAAGAGGGACTATTGTACAATGAGCAGTTCTTC. Amino acid sequence: CASSQEGLLYNEQFF.